This paragraph reports one T cell receptor (beta chain). The antigen is undetermined. This entry is derived from a study of T cells expressing NK-cell markers. Background on the study: One of the eight sequenced donors was seronegative, whereas the other seven were HCMV-seropositive.

CDR3 size: 11 residues. Germline V lookup: CDR1 DFQATT, CDR2 SNEGSKA (reference sequence). 5'RACE template switching built TCR beta cDNA with unique molecular identifiers. TCRdb re-called the 5' RACE reads; every CDR3 protein appears as one record, without DNA. The sample has some 450,000 distinct CDR3 sequences. Study-wide points: Leadership of the CD3+CD56-NKG2C+ fraction also belonged to these clonotypes in a few donors. A range of 1.0-7.0% of CD8+ T cells consisted of dominant NKG2C+ clonotypes in several donors.

Sequencing was performed on blood T cells: a sorted CD56 or NKG2C T cell subset, CD4+ or CD8+ T cells, or bulk PBMC T cells (not recorded which). This sequence was found in a woman between 18 and 69 years old in good health. V usage is TRBV20-1 and J usage is TRBJ1-1. Here the CDR3 reads CSATYNTEAFF.